A selection of T cell receptor beta chains follows, all from one sample in a study of cytomegalovirus exposure and HLA in healthy donors. Clones were sequenced by immunoSEQ multiplex PCR, and TCRdb holds only the in-frame ones, with some missing. The data contain hundreds of thousands of clones, 65% to 85% of them singletons. The sample was PBMCs. The receptors were gathered from a man in his thirties or forties in good health and CMV-seronegative. Both conserved end residues are part of each CDR3. The D gene is left open where the match is weak. Clone sizes are given selectively: once, few, many, or a class where the clone is expanded.

v_call: TRBV5-4
clone_size: -
j_call: TRBJ1-2
d_call: TRBD1
cdr3_aa: CASSPTGQGTGYGYTF
cdr3_nt: TGTGCCAGCAGCCCAACGGGACAGGGGACGGGATATGGCTACACCTTC

v_call: TRBV10-3
clone_size: -
j_call: TRBJ2-4
d_call: -
cdr3_aa: CAISESRGEKNIQYF
cdr3_nt: TGTGCCATCAGTGAGTCGAGAGGCGAAAAAAACATTCAGTACTTC

v_call: TRBV14
clone_size: -
j_call: TRBJ2-6
d_call: TRBD1
cdr3_aa: CASSQDPGWTGGTGANVLTF
cdr3_nt: TGTGCCAGCAGCCAAGATCCCGGGTGGACAGGAGGTACTGGGGCCAACGTCCTGACTTTC

v_call: TRBV5-6
clone_size: -
j_call: TRBJ2-7
d_call: -
cdr3_aa: CASSLWGTPFDEQYF
cdr3_nt: TGTGCCAGCAGCTTGTGGGGGACACCCTTCGACGAGCAGTACTTC

v_call: TRBV9
clone_size: -
j_call: TRBJ2-2
d_call: TRBD1
cdr3_aa: CASSVQGDTGELFF
cdr3_nt: TGTGCCAGCAGCGTCCAGGGGGACACCGGGGAGCTGTTTTTT

v_call: TRBV9
clone_size: -
j_call: TRBJ2-1
d_call: TRBD2
cdr3_aa: CASSEGTTSYNEQFF
cdr3_nt: TGTGCCAGCAGCGAGGGGACTACCTCCTACAATGAGCAGTTCTTC

v_call: TRBV2
clone_size: -
j_call: TRBJ2-3
d_call: -
cdr3_aa: CASLRESTDTQYF
cdr3_nt: TGTGCCAGCCTGAGGGAGAGCACAGATACGCAGTATTTT

v_call: TRBV5-4
clone_size: -
j_call: TRBJ1-5
d_call: -
cdr3_aa: CASSLGQAQPQHF
cdr3_nt: TGTGCCAGCAGCTTGGGGCAGGCTCAGCCCCAGCATTTT

v_call: TRBV27
clone_size: -
j_call: TRBJ2-3
d_call: TRBD2
cdr3_aa: CASSPRSGGVSTDTQYF
cdr3_nt: TGTGCCAGCAGTCCTCGTAGCGGGGGGGTTAGCACAGATACGCAGTATTTT

v_call: TRBV28
clone_size: -
j_call: TRBJ1-2
d_call: TRBD1
cdr3_aa: CASSTPRTGGIYGYTF
cdr3_nt: TGTGCCAGCAGTACCCCCAGGACAGGGGGCATCTATGGCTACACCTTC

v_call: TRBV6-5
clone_size: -
j_call: TRBJ2-3
d_call: -
cdr3_aa: CASRLATGSTDTQYF
cdr3_nt: TGTGCCAGCAGGTTAGCGACCGGGAGCACAGATACGCAGTATTTT

v_call: TRBV27
clone_size: once
j_call: TRBJ2-3
d_call: -
cdr3_aa: CASSATDSRTDTQYF
cdr3_nt: TGTGCCAGCAGTGCGACTGATTCGCGCACAGATACGCAGTATTTT

v_call: TRBV5-4
clone_size: -
j_call: TRBJ1-1
d_call: TRBD1
cdr3_aa: CASSAPGQGNTEAFF
cdr3_nt: TGTGCCAGCAGCGCACCGGGACAGGGGAACACTGAAGCTTTCTTT

v_call: TRBV29-1
clone_size: few
j_call: TRBJ1-5
d_call: TRBD1
cdr3_aa: CSVTTGVWSAQHF
cdr3_nt: TGCAGCGTTACGACAGGGGTATGGAGCGCCCAGCATTTT

v_call: TRBV5-1
clone_size: -
j_call: TRBJ1-6
d_call: -
cdr3_aa: CASSPLEPGNSPLHF
cdr3_nt: TGCGCCAGCAGCCCGCTCGAACCAGGAAATTCACCCCTCCACTTT

v_call: TRBV5-1
clone_size: -
j_call: TRBJ1-2
d_call: -
cdr3_aa: CASSKDSINYGYTF
cdr3_nt: TGCGCCAGCAGCAAAGACAGCATTAACTATGGCTACACCTTC

v_call: TRBV19
clone_size: -
j_call: TRBJ2-5
d_call: -
cdr3_aa: CASSVDRFRETQYF
cdr3_nt: TGTGCCAGTAGTGTCGACAGGTTCCGAGAGACCCAGTACTTC

v_call: TRBV5-1
clone_size: -
j_call: TRBJ2-3
d_call: TRBD2
cdr3_aa: CASSLLTSGGGTDTQYF
cdr3_nt: TGCGCCAGCAGCTTGCTTACTAGCGGGGGTGGCACAGATACGCAGTATTTT

v_call: TRBV28
clone_size: -
j_call: TRBJ2-2
d_call: -
cdr3_aa: CASSLETPGELFF
cdr3_nt: TGTGCCAGCAGTTTAGAAACCCCAGGGGAGCTGTTTTTT

v_call: TRBV10-1
clone_size: -
j_call: TRBJ2-2
d_call: -
cdr3_aa: CASSERQGGNTGELFF
cdr3_nt: TGCGCCAGCAGTGAGAGGCAGGGGGGGAACACCGGGGAGCTGTTTTTT

v_call: TRBV28
clone_size: -
j_call: TRBJ2-5
d_call: -
cdr3_aa: CASSLLGGQKTQYF
cdr3_nt: TGTGCCAGCAGTCTACTCGGCGGTCAGAAGACCCAGTACTTC

v_call: TRBV7-2
clone_size: few
j_call: TRBJ2-2
d_call: TRBD2
cdr3_aa: CASSFSGGPGELFF
cdr3_nt: TGTGCCAGCAGCTTTAGCGGGGGGCCCGGGGAGCTGTTTTTT

v_call: TRBV6-1
clone_size: -
j_call: TRBJ1-5
d_call: -
cdr3_aa: CASSETAVGYSNQPQHF
cdr3_nt: TGTGCCAGCAGTGAAACAGCAGTTGGGTATAGCAATCAGCCCCAGCATTTT

v_call: TRBV6-5
clone_size: few
j_call: TRBJ2-3
d_call: -
cdr3_aa: CASRPVQASDTQYF
cdr3_nt: TGTGCCAGCAGGCCCGTACAGGCTTCAGATACGCAGTATTTT

v_call: TRBV7-9
clone_size: -
j_call: TRBJ1-1
d_call: -
cdr3_aa: CASSSGGNTEAFF
cdr3_nt: TGTGCCAGCAGCTCGGGGGGGAACACTGAAGCTTTCTTT

v_call: TRBV7-8
clone_size: once
j_call: TRBJ2-2
d_call: TRBD2
cdr3_aa: CAGRLRRGETGELFF
cdr3_nt: TGTGCCGGCAGGTTGAGGCGGGGGGAAACCGGGGAGCTGTTTTTT

v_call: TRBV18
clone_size: few
j_call: TRBJ1-5
d_call: -
cdr3_aa: CASSSTLGQPQHF
cdr3_nt: TGTGCCAGCTCATCGACATTGGGTCAGCCCCAGCATTTT

v_call: TRBV10-3
clone_size: -
j_call: TRBJ2-7
d_call: TRBD1
cdr3_aa: CAISGPGQGVYEQYF
cdr3_nt: TGTGCCATCAGTGGGCCGGGACAGGGGGTGTACGAGCAGTACTTC

v_call: TRBV7-3
clone_size: -
j_call: TRBJ1-5
d_call: TRBD1
cdr3_aa: CARGQGYSNQPQHF
cdr3_nt: TGTGCCAGGGGACAGGGCTATAGCAATCAGCCCCAGCATTTT

v_call: TRBV6-6
clone_size: -
j_call: TRBJ2-7
d_call: TRBD1
cdr3_aa: CASSYRSGQGYEQYF
cdr3_nt: TGTGCCAGCAGTTACAGGTCGGGACAGGGCTACGAGCAGTACTTC

v_call: TRBV19
clone_size: -
j_call: TRBJ1-1
d_call: -
cdr3_aa: CASSREQTNTEAFF
cdr3_nt: TGTGCCAGTAGTCGGGAACAGACGAACACTGAAGCTTTCTTT